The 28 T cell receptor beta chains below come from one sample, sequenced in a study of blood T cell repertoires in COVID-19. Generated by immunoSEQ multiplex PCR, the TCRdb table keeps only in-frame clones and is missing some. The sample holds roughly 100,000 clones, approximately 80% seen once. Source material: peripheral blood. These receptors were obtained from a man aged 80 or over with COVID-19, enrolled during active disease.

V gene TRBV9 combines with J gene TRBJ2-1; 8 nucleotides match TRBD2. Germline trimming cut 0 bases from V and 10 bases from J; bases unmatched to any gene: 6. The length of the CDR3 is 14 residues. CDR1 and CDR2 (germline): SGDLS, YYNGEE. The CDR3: CASSVGGLAAEQFF. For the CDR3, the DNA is TGTGCCAGCAGCGTAGGTGGACTAGCAGCCGAGCAGTTCTTC.

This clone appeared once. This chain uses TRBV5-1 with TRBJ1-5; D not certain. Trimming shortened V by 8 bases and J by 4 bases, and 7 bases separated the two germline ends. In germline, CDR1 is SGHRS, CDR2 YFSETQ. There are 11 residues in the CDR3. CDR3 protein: CARRKNQPQHF. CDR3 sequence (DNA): TGCGCCAGGAGAAAAAATCAGCCCCAGCATTTT.

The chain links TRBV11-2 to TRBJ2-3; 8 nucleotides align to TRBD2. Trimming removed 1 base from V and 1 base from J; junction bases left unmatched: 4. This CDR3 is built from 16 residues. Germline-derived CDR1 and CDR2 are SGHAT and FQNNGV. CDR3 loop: CASSLVTTSGTDTQYF. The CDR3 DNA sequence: TGTGCCAGCAGCTTAGTCACGACTAGCGGCACAGATACGCAGTATTTT.

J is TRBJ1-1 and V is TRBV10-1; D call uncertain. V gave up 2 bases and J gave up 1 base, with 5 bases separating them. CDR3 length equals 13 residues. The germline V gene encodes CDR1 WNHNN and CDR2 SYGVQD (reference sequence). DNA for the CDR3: TGCGCCAGCAGTGAGGACTCGAACACTGAAGCTTTCTTT. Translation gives CASSEDSNTEAFF.

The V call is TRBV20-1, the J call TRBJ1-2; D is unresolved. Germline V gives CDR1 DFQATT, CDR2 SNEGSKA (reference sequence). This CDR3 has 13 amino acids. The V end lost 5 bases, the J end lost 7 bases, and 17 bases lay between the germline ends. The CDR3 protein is CSAGGLNLRGYTF. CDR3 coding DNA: TGCAGTGCTGGTGGACTCAACCTCCGTGGCTACACCTTC.

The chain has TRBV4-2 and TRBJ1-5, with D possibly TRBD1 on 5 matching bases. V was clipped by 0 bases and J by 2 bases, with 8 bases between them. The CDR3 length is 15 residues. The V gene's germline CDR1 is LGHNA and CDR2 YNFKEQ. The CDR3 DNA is TGTGCCAGCAGCCAAGATTGGGGCGGCAATCAGCCCCAGCATTTT. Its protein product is CASSQDWGGNQPQHF.

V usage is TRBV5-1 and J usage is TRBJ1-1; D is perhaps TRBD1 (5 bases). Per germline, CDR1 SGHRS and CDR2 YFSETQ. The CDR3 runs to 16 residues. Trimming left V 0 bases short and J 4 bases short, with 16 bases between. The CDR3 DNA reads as TGCGCCAGCAGCTTGGTAACAGGATTGCTTCCCACTGAAGCTTTCTTT. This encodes CASSLVTGLLPTEAFF.

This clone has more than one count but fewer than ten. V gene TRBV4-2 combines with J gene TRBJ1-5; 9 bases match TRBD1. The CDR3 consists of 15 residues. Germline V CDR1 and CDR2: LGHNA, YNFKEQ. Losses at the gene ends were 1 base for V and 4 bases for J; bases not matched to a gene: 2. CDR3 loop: CASSQVGTGNQPQHF. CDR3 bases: TGTGCCAGCAGCCAAGTAGGGACAGGGAATCAGCCCCAGCATTTT.

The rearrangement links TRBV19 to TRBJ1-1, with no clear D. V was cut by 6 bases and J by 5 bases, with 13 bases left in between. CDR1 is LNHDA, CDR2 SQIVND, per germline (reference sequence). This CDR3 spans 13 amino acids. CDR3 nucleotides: TGTGCCAGTAGCAATCAAGTGAGTACTGAAGCTTTCTTT. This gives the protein CASSNQVSTEAFF.

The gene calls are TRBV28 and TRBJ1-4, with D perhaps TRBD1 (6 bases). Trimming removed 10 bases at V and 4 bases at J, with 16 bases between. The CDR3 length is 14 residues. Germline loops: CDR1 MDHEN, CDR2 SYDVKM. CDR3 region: CATTPDSRNEKLFF. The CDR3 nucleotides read TGTGCCACGACCCCGGACAGCCGTAATGAAAAACTGTTTTTT.

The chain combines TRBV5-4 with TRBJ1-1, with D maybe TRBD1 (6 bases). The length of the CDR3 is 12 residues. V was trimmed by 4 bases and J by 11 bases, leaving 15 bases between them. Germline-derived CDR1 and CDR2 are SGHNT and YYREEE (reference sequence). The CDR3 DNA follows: TGTGCCAGCAGCAACAGGGTCGGTGGGGCTTTCTTT. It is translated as CASSNRVGGAFF. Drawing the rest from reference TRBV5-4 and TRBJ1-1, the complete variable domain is ETGVTQSPTHLIKTRGQQVTLRCSSQSGHNTVSWYQQALGQGPQFIFQYYREEENGRGNFPPRFSGLQFPNYSSELNVNALELDDSALYLCASSNRVGGAFFGQGTRLTVV.

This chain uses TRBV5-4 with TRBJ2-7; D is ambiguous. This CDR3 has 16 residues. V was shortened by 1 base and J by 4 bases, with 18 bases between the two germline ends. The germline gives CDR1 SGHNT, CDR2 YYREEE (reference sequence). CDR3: CASSLYPGLRLYEQYF. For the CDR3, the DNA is TGTGCCAGCAGCTTGTATCCAGGCTTAAGGTTATACGAGCAGTACTTC.

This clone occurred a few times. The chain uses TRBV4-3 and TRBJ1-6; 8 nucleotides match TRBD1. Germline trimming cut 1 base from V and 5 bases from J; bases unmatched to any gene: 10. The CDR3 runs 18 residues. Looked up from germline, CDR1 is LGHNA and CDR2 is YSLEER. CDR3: CASSQGTGFARDNSPLHF. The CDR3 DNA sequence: TGCGCCAGCAGCCAAGGGACAGGGTTTGCACGAGATAATTCACCCCTCCACTTT.

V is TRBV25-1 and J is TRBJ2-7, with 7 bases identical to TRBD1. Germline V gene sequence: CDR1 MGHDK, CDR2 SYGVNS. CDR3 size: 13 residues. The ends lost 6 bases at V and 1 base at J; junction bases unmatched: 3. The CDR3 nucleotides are TGTGCCAGCAGACTACAGGGGTCCTACGAGCAGTACTTC. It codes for CASRLQGSYEQYF.

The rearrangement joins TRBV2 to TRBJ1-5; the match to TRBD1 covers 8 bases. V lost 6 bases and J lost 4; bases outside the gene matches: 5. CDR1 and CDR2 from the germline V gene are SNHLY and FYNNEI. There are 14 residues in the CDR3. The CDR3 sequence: CASRGTGSNQPQHF. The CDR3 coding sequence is TGTGCCAGCAGGGGGACAGGCTCGAATCAGCCCCAGCATTTT.

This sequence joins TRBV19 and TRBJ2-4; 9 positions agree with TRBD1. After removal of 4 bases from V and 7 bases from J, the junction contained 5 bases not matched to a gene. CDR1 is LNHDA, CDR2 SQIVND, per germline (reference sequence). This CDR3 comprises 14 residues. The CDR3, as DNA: TGTGCCAGTAGTACTCCGGGACAGGGCAACATTCAGTACTTC. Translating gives CASSTPGQGNIQYF.

The CDR3: CASSYGIGTDNPDTQYF. The CDR3, as DNA: TGTGCCAGCAGTTATGGTATCGGGACAGATAACCCGGATACGCAGTATTTT. V usage is TRBV6-2 or TRBV6-3 and J usage is TRBJ2-3, with 7 bases fitting TRBD1. The CDR3 spans 17 residues. Germline assignment: CDR1 MNHEY and CDR2 SVGEGT. Trimming removed 3 bases from V and 6 bases from J; junction bases left unmatched: 15.

The DNA of the CDR3 is TGCGCCAGCAGCCCCCATCGACAGGAAGCTTTCTTT. Amino acids: CASSPHRQEAFF. This chain uses TRBV4-1 with TRBJ1-1; the D gene is possibly TRBD1 (5 bases). The CDR3 loop spans 12 amino acids. The V end was cut by 4 bases, the J end by 8 bases, with 11 bases between. CDR1 is MGHRA, CDR2 YSYEKL, per germline.

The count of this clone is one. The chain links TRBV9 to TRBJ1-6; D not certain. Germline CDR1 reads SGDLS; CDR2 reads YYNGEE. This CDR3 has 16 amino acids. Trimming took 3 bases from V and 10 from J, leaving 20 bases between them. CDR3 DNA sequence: TGTGCCAGCAGCGCCCGACATGCGTTGGAAAACTCACCCCTCCACTTT. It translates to CASSARHALENSPLHF. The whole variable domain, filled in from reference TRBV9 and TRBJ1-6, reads DSGVTQTPKHLITATGQRVTLRCSPRSGDLSVYWYQQSLDQGLQFLIQYYNGEERAKGNILERFSAQQFPDLHSELNLSSLELGDSALYFCASSARHALENSPLHFGNGTRLTVT.

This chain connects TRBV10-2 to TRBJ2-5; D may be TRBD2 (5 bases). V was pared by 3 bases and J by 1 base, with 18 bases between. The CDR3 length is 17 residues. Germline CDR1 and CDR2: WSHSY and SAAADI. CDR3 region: CASSDIQRAVRQETQYF. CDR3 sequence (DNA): TGCGCCAGCAGTGATATTCAAAGAGCGGTACGCCAAGAGACCCAGTACTTC.

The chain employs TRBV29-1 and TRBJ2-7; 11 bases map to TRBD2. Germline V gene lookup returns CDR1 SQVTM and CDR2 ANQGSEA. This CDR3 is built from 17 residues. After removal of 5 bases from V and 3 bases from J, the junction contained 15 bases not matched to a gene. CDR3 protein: CSVTGLSGRAGFYEQYF. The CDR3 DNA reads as TGCAGCGTTACGGGACTTAGCGGGAGGGCCGGTTTCTACGAGCAGTACTTC.

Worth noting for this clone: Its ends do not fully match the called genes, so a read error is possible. CDR3 in amino acids: CASSRTFDTEAFF. The CDR3 bases are TGTGCCAGCAGTAGGACATTTGACACTGAAGCTTTCTTT. The chain carries TRBV19 and TRBJ1-1; D is perhaps TRBD1 (5 bases). The CDR3 sequence is 13 residues long. In germline, CDR1 is LNHDA, CDR2 SQIVND (reference sequence). Based on the CDR3 plus reference TRBV19 and TRBJ1-1, the full variable domain is DGGITQSPKYLFRKEGQNVTLSCEQNLNHDAMYWYRQDPGQGLRLIYYSQIVNDFQKGDIAEGYSVSREKKESFPLTVTSAQKNPTAFYLCASSRTFDTEAFFGQGTRLTVV.

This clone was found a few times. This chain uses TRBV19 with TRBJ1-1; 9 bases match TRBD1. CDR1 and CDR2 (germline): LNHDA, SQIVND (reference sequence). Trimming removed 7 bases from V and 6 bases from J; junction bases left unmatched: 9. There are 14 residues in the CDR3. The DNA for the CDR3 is TGTGCCAGTACCCGGGACAGGGAGTCTCCTGAAGCTTTCTTT. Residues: CASTRDRESPEAFF.

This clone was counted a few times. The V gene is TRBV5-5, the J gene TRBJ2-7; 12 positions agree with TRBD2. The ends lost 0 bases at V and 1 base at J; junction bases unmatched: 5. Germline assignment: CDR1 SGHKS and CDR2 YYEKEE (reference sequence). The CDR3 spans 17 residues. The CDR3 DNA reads TGTGCCAGCAGCTTGGAGGCTAGCGGGAGGGCATCCTACGAGCAGTACTTC. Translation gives CASSLEASGRASYEQYF. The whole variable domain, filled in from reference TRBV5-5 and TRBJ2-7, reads DAGVTQSPTHLIKTRGQQVTLRCSPISGHKSVSWYQQVLGQGPQFIFQYYEKEERGRGNFPDRFSARQFPNYSSELNVNALLLGDSALYLCASSLEASGRASYEQYFGPGTRLTVT.

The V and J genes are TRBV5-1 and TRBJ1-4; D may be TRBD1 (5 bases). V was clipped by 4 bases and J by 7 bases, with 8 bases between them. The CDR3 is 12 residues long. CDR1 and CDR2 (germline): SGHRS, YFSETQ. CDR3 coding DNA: TGCGCCAGCAGCGACAGAGGTGAAAAACTGTTTTTT. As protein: CASSDRGEKLFF.

DNA for the CDR3: TGCGCCAGCAGCAGGGGACTAGCTGGACAGCAGTACTTC. It is translated as CASSRGLAGQQYF. The chain combines TRBV5-1 with TRBJ2-7; 9 bases map to TRBD2. CDR3 length: 13 amino acids. Germline assignment: CDR1 SGHRS and CDR2 YFSETQ. Germline trimming cut 4 bases from V and 8 bases from J; bases unmatched to any gene: 7.

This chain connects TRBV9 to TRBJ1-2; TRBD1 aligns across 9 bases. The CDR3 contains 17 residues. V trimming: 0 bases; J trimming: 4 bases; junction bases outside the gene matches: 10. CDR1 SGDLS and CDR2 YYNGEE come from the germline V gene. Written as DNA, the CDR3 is TGTGCCAGCAGCGTAGGAGGAACAGGGGGCGCTGGCTATGGCTACACCTTC. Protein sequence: CASSVGGTGGAGYGYTF.

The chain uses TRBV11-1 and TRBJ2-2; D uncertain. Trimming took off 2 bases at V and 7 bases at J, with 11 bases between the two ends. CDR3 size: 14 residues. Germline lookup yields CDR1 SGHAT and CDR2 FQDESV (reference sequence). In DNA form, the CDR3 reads TGTGCCAGCAGCTTAAATTTGAGAGACGGGGAGCTGTTTTTT. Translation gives CASSLNLRDGELFF.